A single sample is the source of the 10 T cell receptor beta chains below, sequenced in a study of response to subunit inactivated influenza vaccine. Using its own MiXCR run on the RT-PCR reads, TCRdb lists one record per CDR3 protein. The data hold fewer than 700,000 distinct CDR3 sequences, with 10% to 15% observed a single time. The specimen comprised PBMCs from blood, sampled more than 35 days after vaccination. The receptor source for this set is a man aged 50-60 years who received an inactivated influenza vaccine.

The V and J genes are TRBV3-1 and TRBJ2-3; TRBD1 agrees at 10 bases. Germline-derived CDR1 and CDR2 are LGHDT and YNNKEL (reference sequence). V lost 4 bases and J lost 1; bases outside the gene matches: 5. The CDR3 runs to 16 residues. The CDR3 here is CASSPWTGGGTDTQYF. In DNA, the CDR3 is TGTGCCAGCAGCCCCTGGACAGGGGGTGGCACAGATACGCAGTATTTT.

J is TRBJ1-6 and V is TRBV3-1, with no clear D. V shed 0 bases and J shed 6 bases, with 9 bases lying between them. The CDR3 covers 15 residues. Germline V CDR1 and CDR2: LGHDT, YNNKEL (reference sequence). CDR3 protein: CASSQDRVSNSPLHF. In DNA, the CDR3 is TGTGCCAGCAGCCAAGATCGGGTCTCTAATTCACCCCTCCACTTT. Based on the CDR3 plus reference TRBV3-1 and TRBJ1-6, the full variable domain is DTAVSQTPKYLVTQMGNDKSIKCEQNLGHDTMYWYKQDSKKFLKIMFSYNNKELIINETVPNRFSPKSPDKAHLNLHINSLELGDSAVYFCASSQDRVSNSPLHFGNGTRLTVT.

This clonotype occurred many times. V usage is TRBV24-1 and J usage is TRBJ2-1; 8 positions match TRBD2. The J segment lost 10 bases and the V segment lost 0 bases, leaving 7 bases of the junction unmatched. The germline V gene encodes CDR1 KGHDR and CDR2 SFDVKD. This CDR3 is built from 15 residues. The CDR3 sequence: CATSDLWTSTEEQFF. The CDR3, as DNA: TGTGCCACCAGTGATTTGTGGACTAGCACCGAAGAGCAGTTCTTC.

This clonotype was counted only a few times. CDR3 DNA: TGCAGTGCTAGAGCTGGGGCCCTGAACACTGAAGCTTTCTTT. Protein product: CSARAGALNTEAFF. The genes are TRBV20-1 and TRBJ1-1; possible D gene TRBD1, 5 bases. V shed 1 base and J shed 0 bases, with 9 bases lying between them. Germline V lookup: CDR1 DFQATT, CDR2 SNEGSKA (reference sequence). The CDR3 is 14 amino acids.

This clonotype was recorded a few times. J is TRBJ2-7 and V is TRBV6-1, with 11 bases lining up with TRBD2. With V trimmed by 5 bases and J by 3 bases, 9 bases remained unmatched. The germline V gene has CDR1 MNHNS and CDR2 SASEGT. This CDR3 has 16 residues. CDR3: CASSRRPSGGYYEQYF. Written as DNA, the CDR3 is TGTGCCAGCAGTCGCCGCCCTAGCGGGGGGTACTACGAGCAGTACTTC.

As for this clonotype: Compared with germline, one end of the junction differs, possibly owing to a read error. The chain employs TRBV7-9 and TRBJ1-1; 7 nucleotides match TRBD1. Germline CDR1 SEHNR, CDR2 FQNEAQ (reference sequence). The CDR3 has 13 amino acids. The DNA of the CDR3 is TGTGCCAGCAGCTTAGCAGGGGGCACTGAAGCTGTCTTT. Encoded protein: CASSLAGGTEAVF.

The chain combines TRBV7-2 with TRBJ2-7; D may match TRBD1 or TRBD2 (5 bases each). The germline CDR1 and CDR2 sequences are SGHTA and FQGNSA. The CDR3 covers 15 residues. Trimming shortened V by 1 base and J by 3 bases, and 13 bases separated the two germline ends. In DNA, the CDR3 is TGTGCCAGCAGCTTAGTTGAGGGGAAATACTACGAGCAGTACTTC. Its protein is CASSLVEGKYYEQYF.

There are a few counts of this clonotype. The chain links TRBV10-3 to TRBJ2-7; TRBD2 matches 8 bases. Looked up from germline, CDR1 is ENHRY and CDR2 is SYGVKD. The V gene end was trimmed by 3 bases and the J gene end by 6 bases; junction bases not matched to a gene: 10. The CDR3 is made up of 15 amino acids. CDR3 nucleotides: TGTGCCATCAGTGAAGTGACGGGAGGGCCCTCCGAGCAGTACTTC. Its protein product is CAISEVTGGPSEQYF.

This chain links TRBV3-1 with TRBJ2-2; D is uncertain. The CDR3 spans 13 residues. The germline V and J ends were trimmed by 1 base and 8 bases, with 8 bases remaining between them. The germline gives CDR1 LGHDT, CDR2 YNNKEL (reference sequence). The CDR3, as DNA: TGTGCCAGCAGCCAAGTGACTTCGGGGGAGCTGTTTTTT. Translation gives CASSQVTSGELFF. Supplemented by reference TRBV3-1 and TRBJ2-2, the full variable domain reads DTAVSQTPKYLVTQMGNDKSIKCEQNLGHDTMYWYKQDSKKFLKIMFSYNNKELIINETVPNRFSPKSPDKAHLNLHINSLELGDSAVYFCASSQVTSGELFFGEGSRLTVL.

V and J are TRBV5-1 and TRBJ2-3; 10 bases agree with TRBD2. The length of the CDR3 is 16 residues. Germline values: CDR1 SGHRS, CDR2 YFSETQ. Germline trimming cut 4 bases from V and 4 bases from J; bases unmatched to any gene: 9. DNA of the CDR3: TGCGCCAGCAGCCCTCAAGCGGGAGGGCGTTCAGATACGCAGTATTTT. As protein: CASSPQAGGRSDTQYF.